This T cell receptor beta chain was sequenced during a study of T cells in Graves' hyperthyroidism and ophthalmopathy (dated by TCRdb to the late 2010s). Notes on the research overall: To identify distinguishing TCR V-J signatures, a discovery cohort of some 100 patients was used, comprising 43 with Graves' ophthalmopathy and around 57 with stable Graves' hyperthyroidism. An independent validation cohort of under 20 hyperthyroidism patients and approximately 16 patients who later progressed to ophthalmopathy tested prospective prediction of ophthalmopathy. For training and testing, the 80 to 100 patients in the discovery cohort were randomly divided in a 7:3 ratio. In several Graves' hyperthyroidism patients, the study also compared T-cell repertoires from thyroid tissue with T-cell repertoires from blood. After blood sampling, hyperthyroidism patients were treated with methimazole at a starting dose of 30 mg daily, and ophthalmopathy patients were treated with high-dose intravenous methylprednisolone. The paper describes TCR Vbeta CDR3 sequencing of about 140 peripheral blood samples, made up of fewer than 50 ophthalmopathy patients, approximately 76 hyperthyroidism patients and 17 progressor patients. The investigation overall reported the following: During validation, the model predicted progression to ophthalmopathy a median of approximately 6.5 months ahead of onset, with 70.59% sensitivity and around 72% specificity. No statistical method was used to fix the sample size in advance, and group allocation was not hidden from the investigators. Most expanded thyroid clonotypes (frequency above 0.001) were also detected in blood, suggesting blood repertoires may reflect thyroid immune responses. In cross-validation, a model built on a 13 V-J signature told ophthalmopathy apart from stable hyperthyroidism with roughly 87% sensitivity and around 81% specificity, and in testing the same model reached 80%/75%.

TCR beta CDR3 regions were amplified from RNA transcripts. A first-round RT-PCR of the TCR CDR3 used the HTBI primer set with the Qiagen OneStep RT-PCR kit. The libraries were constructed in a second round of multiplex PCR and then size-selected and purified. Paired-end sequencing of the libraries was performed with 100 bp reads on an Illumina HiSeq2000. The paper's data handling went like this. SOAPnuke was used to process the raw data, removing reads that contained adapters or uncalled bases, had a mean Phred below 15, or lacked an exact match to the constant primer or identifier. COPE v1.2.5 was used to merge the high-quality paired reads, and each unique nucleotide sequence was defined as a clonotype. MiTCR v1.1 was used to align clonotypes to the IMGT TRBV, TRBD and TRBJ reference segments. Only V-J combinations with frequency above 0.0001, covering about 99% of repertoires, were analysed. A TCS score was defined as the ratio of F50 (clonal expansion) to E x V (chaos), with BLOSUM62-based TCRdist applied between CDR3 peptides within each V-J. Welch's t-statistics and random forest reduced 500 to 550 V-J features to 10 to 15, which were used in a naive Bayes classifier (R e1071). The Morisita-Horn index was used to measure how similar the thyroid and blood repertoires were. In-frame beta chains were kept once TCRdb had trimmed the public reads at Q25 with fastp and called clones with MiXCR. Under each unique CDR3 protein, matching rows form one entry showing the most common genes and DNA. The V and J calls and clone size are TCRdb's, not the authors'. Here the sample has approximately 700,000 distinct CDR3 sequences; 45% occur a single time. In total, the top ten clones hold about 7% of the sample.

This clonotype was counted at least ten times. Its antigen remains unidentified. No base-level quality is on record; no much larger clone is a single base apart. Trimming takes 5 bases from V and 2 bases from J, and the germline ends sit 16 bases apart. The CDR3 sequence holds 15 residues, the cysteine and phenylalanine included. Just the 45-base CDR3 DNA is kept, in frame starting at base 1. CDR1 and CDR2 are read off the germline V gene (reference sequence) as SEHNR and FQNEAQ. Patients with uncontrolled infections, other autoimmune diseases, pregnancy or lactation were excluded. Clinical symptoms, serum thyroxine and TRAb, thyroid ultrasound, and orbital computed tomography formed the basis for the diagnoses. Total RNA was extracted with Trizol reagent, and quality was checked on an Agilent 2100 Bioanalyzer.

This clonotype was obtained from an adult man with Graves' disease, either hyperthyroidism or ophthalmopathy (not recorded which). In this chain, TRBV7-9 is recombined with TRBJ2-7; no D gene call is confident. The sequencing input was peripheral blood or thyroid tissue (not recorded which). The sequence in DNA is TGTGCCAGCAGCGGGATCCAGGAGACACCCTACGAGCAGTACTTC. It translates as CASSGIQETPYEQYF.